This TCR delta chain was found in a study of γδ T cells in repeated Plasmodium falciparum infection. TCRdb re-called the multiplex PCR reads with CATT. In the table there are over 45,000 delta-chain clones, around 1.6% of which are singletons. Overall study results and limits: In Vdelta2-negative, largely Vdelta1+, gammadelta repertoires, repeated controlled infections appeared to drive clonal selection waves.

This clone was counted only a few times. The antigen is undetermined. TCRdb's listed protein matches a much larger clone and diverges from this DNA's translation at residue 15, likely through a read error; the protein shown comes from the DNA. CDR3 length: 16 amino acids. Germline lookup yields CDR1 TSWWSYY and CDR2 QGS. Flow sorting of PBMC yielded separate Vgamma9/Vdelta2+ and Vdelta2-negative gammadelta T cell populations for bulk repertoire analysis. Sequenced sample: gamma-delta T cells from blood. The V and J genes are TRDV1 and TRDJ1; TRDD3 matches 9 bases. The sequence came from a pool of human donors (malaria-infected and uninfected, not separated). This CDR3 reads CALGEPGIRNTDKLTF. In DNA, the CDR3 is TGTGCTCTTGGGGAACCGGGGATACGGAACACCGATAAACTCACCTTT.